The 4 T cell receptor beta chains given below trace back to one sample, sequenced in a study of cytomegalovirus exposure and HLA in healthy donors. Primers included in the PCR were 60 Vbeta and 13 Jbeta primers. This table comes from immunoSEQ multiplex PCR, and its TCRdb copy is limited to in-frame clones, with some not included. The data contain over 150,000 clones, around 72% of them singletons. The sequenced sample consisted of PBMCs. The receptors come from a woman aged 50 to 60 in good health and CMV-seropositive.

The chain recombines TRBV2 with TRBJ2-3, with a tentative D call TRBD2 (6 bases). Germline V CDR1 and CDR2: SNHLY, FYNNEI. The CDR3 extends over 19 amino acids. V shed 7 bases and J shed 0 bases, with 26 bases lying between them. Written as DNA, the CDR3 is TGTGCCAGCACCCCCGCCCCGGGAGCCGGACCATCTAGCACAGATACGCAGTATTTT. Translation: CASTPAPGAGPSSTDTQYF.

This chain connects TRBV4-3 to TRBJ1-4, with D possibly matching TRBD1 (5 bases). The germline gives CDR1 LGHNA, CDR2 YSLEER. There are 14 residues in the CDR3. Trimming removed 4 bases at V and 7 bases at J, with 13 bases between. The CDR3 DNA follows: TGCGCCAGCAGCCGCGACAGCCTATCTGAAAAACTGTTTTTT. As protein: CASSRDSLSEKLFF.

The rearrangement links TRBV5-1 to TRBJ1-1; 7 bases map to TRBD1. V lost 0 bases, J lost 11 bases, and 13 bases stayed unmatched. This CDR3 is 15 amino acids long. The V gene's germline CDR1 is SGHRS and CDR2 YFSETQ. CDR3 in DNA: TGCGCCAGCAGCTTGGCCGAGGACAGGTCCTTTGGGGCTTTCTTT. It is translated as CASSLAEDRSFGAFF.

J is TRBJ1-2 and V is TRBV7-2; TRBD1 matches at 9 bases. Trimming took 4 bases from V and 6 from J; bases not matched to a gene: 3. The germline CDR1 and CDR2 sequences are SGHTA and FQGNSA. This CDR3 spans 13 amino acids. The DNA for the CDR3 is TGTGCCAGCAGCTGGGACAGGGAAGATGGCTACACCTTC. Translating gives CASSWDREDGYTF.